The subject of this entry is one T cell receptor (beta chain). Its antigen is as yet unknown. This sample is part of a study of cytomegalovirus exposure and HLA in healthy donors. Points from the study as a whole: A later analysis linked a missense DCLRE1C variant to TCR beta V- and J-gene trimming. About 87% or about 30% of the time was how often most TCR beta V segments were productive, according to an earlier analysis. HLA restriction was apparent for most CMV-associated TCR beta chains in a later analysis.

V lost 2 bases and J 7 bases, leaving 15 bases between the germline ends. The V gene's germline CDR1 is SGHTA and CDR2 FQGNSA. The CDR3 runs 15 residues. 13 Jbeta primers and 60 Vbeta primers were used for the PCR. Original processing notes: An analysis that came later counted tens of millions of unique TCR beta chains, some 11 million shared. Generated by immunoSEQ multiplex PCR, the TCRdb table keeps only in-frame clones and is missing some. D and trimming were read from the DNA, whereas the V and J calls and clone size are those reported in that table. The sample includes about 130,000 clones, about 70% of them seen just once.

This chain joins TRBV7-2 and TRBJ2-1, with a possible D match to TRBD1 (6 bases). Sequencing used PBMCs. This clonotype was obtained from a woman aged 40-49 years in good health and CMV-seropositive. Here the CDR3 reads CASSLSLVGHNEQFF. In DNA, the CDR3 is TGTGCCAGCAGCTTAAGCCTAGTGGGACATAATGAGCAGTTCTTC.